This T cell receptor (beta chain) is drawn from a study of cytomegalovirus exposure and HLA in healthy donors. Study-wide findings and caveats: Using the classifier, cytomegalovirus status was reportedly diagnosed with high specificity and sensitivity.

The primer mix had 60 Vbeta and 13 Jbeta primers. Profiling relied on immunoSEQ multiplex PCR, and the TCRdb table lists in-frame clones only, not all of them. The sample has some 76,000 clones, over 60% seen once. The CDR3 sequence is 13 residues long. Per the germline V gene, CDR1 is MNHEY and CDR2 is SMNVEV (reference sequence). Trimming stripped 5 bases from V and 9 bases from J, with 14 bases between. In regard to this clone: Its antigen is unknown.

V is TRBV27 and J is TRBJ2-1; D not resolved. The receptor was derived from a male donor in good health and CMV-seropositive. The sequencing input was PBMCs. DNA of the CDR3: TGTGCCAGCAGTCTGCTGGGTGGCGGTGAGCAGTTCTTC. Translated: CASSLLGGGEQFF.